This entry lists 20 T cell receptor beta chains sequenced from one sample in a study of T cell repertoires in cytomegalovirus infection. TCRdb re-analysed the reads in MiXCR, keeping a single row per CDR3 protein. This table holds 250,000 or so distinct CDR3 sequences, about a sixth found once. The sequencing sample was made of CD8+ T cells from PBMCs. These receptors were obtained from a human donor in good health (CMV status not recorded). Some clones in this sample may be carry-over from other donors' samples.

Of note for this clonotype: This clone may be a read error of a much larger clone one base away. This chain uses TRBV7-8 with TRBJ1-3, with D tentatively TRBD1 (5 bases). The CDR3 length is 15 residues. V lost 1 base, J lost 4 bases, and 11 bases lay in between. Germline-derived CDR1 and CDR2 are SGHVS and FQNEAQ. The DNA of the CDR3 is TGTGCCAGCAGCTTAGGTGGGACTTTCGGAAACACCATATATTTT. Translating gives CASSLGGTFGNTIYF. Drawing the rest from reference TRBV7-8 and TRBJ1-3, the complete variable domain is GAGVSQSPRYKVAKRGQDVALRCDPISGHVSLFWYQQALGQGPEFLTYFQNEAQLDKSGLPSDRFFAERPEGSVSTLKIQRTQQEDSAVYLCASSLGGTFGNTIYFGEGSWLTVV.

V is TRBV6-1 and J is TRBJ1-1; D uncertain. CDR3 length: 15 residues. Trimming took off 2 bases at V and 1 base at J, with 11 bases between the two ends. Looked up from germline, CDR1 is MNHNS and CDR2 is SASEGT. CDR3 sequence (DNA): TGTGCCAGCAGTGAATGGCAGTCCCCGAACACTGAAGCTTTCTTT. This gives the protein CASSEWQSPNTEAFF.

This clonotype has at least ten counts. This sequence joins TRBV11-1 and TRBJ2-1; D unclear. CDR3 length: 13 amino acids. The germline V and J ends were trimmed by 1 base and 9 bases, with 10 bases remaining between them. The germline V gene has CDR1 SGHAT and CDR2 FQDESV (reference sequence). The DNA for the CDR3 is TGTGCCAGCAGCTTAGAAAATTGGGGTGAGCAGTTCTTC. Translated: CASSLENWGEQFF.

This clonotype has only a few counts. The chain joins TRBV9 to TRBJ1-1; a possible D gene is TRBD1 (6 bases). V was cut by 0 bases and J by 3 bases, with 12 bases left in between. CDR3 size: 15 residues. The germline gives CDR1 SGDLS, CDR2 YYNGEE. The CDR3 sequence is CASSVVAGEYTEAFF. The CDR3, as DNA: TGTGCCAGCAGCGTAGTAGCAGGGGAGTACACTGAAGCTTTCTTT. Full variable domain (remainder filled in from reference TRBV9 and TRBJ1-1): DSGVTQTPKHLITATGQRVTLRCSPRSGDLSVYWYQQSLDQGLQFLIQYYNGEERAKGNILERFSAQQFPDLHSELNLSSLELGDSALYFCASSVVAGEYTEAFFGQGTRLTVV.

This clonotype was seen at least ten times. J is TRBJ2-1 and V is TRBV7-9, with 10 nucleotides matching TRBD2. Losses at the gene ends were 5 bases for V and 3 bases for J; bases not matched to a gene: 7. The CDR3 contains 16 residues. Germline V gene sequence: CDR1 SEHNR, CDR2 FQNEAQ (reference sequence). The CDR3 sequence is CASSLPRLAGYNEQFF. CDR3 DNA: TGTGCCAGCAGCCTCCCCCGACTAGCGGGCTACAATGAGCAGTTCTTC.

This clonotype came up a few times. The CDR3 region has the DNA TGTGCCAGCAGTCCCCCCTCTAGCTATGGCTACACCTTC. It codes for CASSPPSSYGYTF. The gene calls are TRBV2 and TRBJ1-2; D not certain. The CDR3 covers 13 residues. Trimming left V 5 bases short and J 4 bases short, with 11 bases between. The germline CDR1 and CDR2 sequences are SNHLY and FYNNEI.

There are many counts of this clonotype. The V gene is TRBV6-5, the J gene TRBJ2-1; D gene ambiguous. The CDR3 loop spans 15 amino acids. Per germline, CDR1 MNHEY and CDR2 SVGAGI. V lost 0 bases to trimming and J lost 4 bases, with 10 bases between them. The CDR3 DNA reads TGTGCCAGCAGTTACTCGCAGCCGATTTACAATGAGCAGTTCTTC. It codes for CASSYSQPIYNEQFF.

This clonotype was seen at least ten times. This sequence joins TRBV7-2 and TRBJ2-3, with 10 nucleotides matching TRBD2. The CDR3 is 16 residues long. Looked up from germline, CDR1 is SGHTA and CDR2 is FQGNSA. The V and J ends lost 1 base and 5 bases, in that order; junction bases with no gene match: 6. The CDR3 DNA is TGTGCCAGCAGCTTAGATGCTAGCGGGGGCGTAGATACGCAGTATTTT. The encoded protein is CASSLDASGGVDTQYF.

V gene TRBV28 combines with J gene TRBJ1-3; TRBD1 aligns across 7 bases. V shed 7 bases, J shed 4 bases, and the junction held 22 bases outside the gene matches. This CDR3 comprises 19 residues. Per germline, CDR1 MDHEN and CDR2 SYDVKM. The CDR3 is CASTSRGRGPEVYGNTIYF. Written as DNA, the CDR3 is TGTGCCAGCACCTCTCGGGGTAGGGGGCCTGAGGTGTACGGAAACACCATATATTTT.

This clonotype was detected only a few times. The chain uses TRBV15 and TRBJ2-7, with TRBD2 matching 11 bases. Germline V lookup: CDR1 LNHNV, CDR2 YYDKDF (reference sequence). This CDR3 region has 20 residues. After removal of 2 bases from V and 3 bases from J, the junction contained 18 bases not matched to a gene. The CDR3: CATSRLIWGLAGGEIYEQYF. CDR3 nucleotides: TGTGCCACCAGCAGACTCATTTGGGGGCTAGCGGGGGGCGAAATCTACGAGCAGTACTTC.

This chain joins TRBV20-1 and TRBJ2-3; D not certain. The germline V and J ends were trimmed by 0 bases and 6 bases, with 16 bases remaining between them. This CDR3 contains 15 residues. CDR1 and CDR2 (germline): DFQATT, SNEGSKA (reference sequence). CDR3 sequence (DNA): TGCAGTGCTAGAGACAGCCGTGAGGATACCGATACGCAGTATTTT. Protein product: CSARDSREDTDTQYF.

The chain carries TRBV6-4 and TRBJ1-2; D unresolved. From germline, CDR1 is MRHNA and CDR2 SNTAGT. V was cut by 6 bases and J by 8 bases, with 13 bases left in between. The CDR3 is 12 amino acids. The CDR3 reads CASRAPDRGYTF. The CDR3 DNA is TGTGCCAGCAGGGCGCCCGATAGGGGCTACACCTTC.

This clonotype was observed at least ten times. This chain uses TRBV7-2 with TRBJ2-7, with 8 bases identical to TRBD1. The CDR3 consists of 14 residues. Trimming took 3 bases from V and 3 from J; bases not matched to a gene: 4. Germline-derived CDR1 and CDR2 are SGHTA and FQGNSA. The CDR3 is CASSFDRGGYEQYF. DNA for the CDR3: TGTGCCAGCAGCTTTGACAGGGGAGGCTACGAGCAGTACTTC.

This clonotype was counted between two and nine times. The chain is built from TRBV4-1 and TRBJ1-4; no clear D gene. This CDR3 contains 16 residues. V lost 0 bases to trimming and J lost 0 bases, with 8 bases between them. CDR1 MGHRA and CDR2 YSYEKL come from the germline V gene. The CDR3 DNA reads as TGCGCCAGCAGCCAAGAAACGGGAGCAACTAATGAAAAACTGTTTTTT. It yields the protein CASSQETGATNEKLFF.

The chain combines TRBV5-5 with TRBJ2-1; D unclear. The germline V gene has CDR1 SGHKS and CDR2 YYEKEE (reference sequence). V was pared by 5 bases and J by 2 bases, with 14 bases between. CDR3 length: 15 residues. The CDR3 DNA sequence: TGTGCCAGCAGTTCTTCAGGTCCGCCCTACAATGAGCAGTTCTTC. Its protein is CASSSSGPPYNEQFF.

Many counts were recorded for this clonotype. The chain has TRBV7-2 and TRBJ2-2, with TRBD1 matching over 12 bases. Germline V lookup: CDR1 SGHTA, CDR2 FQGNSA. Trimming at V came to 4 bases and at J to 8 bases, leaving 8 bases not matched to a gene. The CDR3 has 16 amino acids. The CDR3 DNA follows: TGTGCCAGCAGCTCCCCGGGACAGGGGGCGCCAGGGGAGCTGTTTTTT. Translation: CASSSPGQGAPGELFF.

This clonotype has only a few counts. CDR3: CSVEEYLGQGGNTIYF. Here the CDR3 DNA reads TGCAGCGTTGAAGAATATTTGGGACAGGGAGGAAACACCATATATTTT. V usage is TRBV29-1 and J usage is TRBJ1-3; 9 bases match TRBD1. The CDR3 has 16 amino acids. The trim removed 0 bases at V and 4 bases at J, leaving 7 bases unmatched. Per the germline V gene, CDR1 is SQVTM and CDR2 is ANQGSEA.

This clonotype was observed many times. V gene TRBV5-4 combines with J gene TRBJ2-5; D may be TRBD2 (5 bases). CDR1 SGHNT and CDR2 YYREEE come from the germline V gene (reference sequence). The CDR3 is 16 amino acids. V lost 3 bases and J lost 0, with 15 bases in between. The CDR3 sequence is CASSSVGVEYQETQYF. CDR3 DNA sequence: TGTGCCAGCAGCTCTGTCGGGGTGGAGTACCAAGAGACCCAGTACTTC.

This clonotype was observed at least ten times. The J gene is TRBJ2-1, the V gene TRBV19; TRBD2 is a possible D gene (6 bases). The V end was cut by 1 base, the J end by 4 bases, with 11 bases between. The CDR3 is 15 residues long. CDR1 and CDR2 from the germline V gene are LNHDA and SQIVND (reference sequence). The CDR3 region has the DNA TGTGCCAGTAGTATAGCGGGGGACCCGTACAATGAGCAGTTCTTC. Translating it yields CASSIAGDPYNEQFF.

Ten or more counts support this clonotype. The J gene is TRBJ2-7, the V gene TRBV7-2, with a weak D call TRBD1 (5 bases). Germline loops: CDR1 SGHTA, CDR2 FQGNSA. CDR3 length: 13 amino acids. Deletions cut 6 bases from V and 4 bases from J, with 13 bases between. CDR3 loop: CASRPRGGYEQYF. CDR3 nucleotide sequence: TGTGCCAGCAGACCAAGGGGCGGTTACGAGCAGTACTTC.